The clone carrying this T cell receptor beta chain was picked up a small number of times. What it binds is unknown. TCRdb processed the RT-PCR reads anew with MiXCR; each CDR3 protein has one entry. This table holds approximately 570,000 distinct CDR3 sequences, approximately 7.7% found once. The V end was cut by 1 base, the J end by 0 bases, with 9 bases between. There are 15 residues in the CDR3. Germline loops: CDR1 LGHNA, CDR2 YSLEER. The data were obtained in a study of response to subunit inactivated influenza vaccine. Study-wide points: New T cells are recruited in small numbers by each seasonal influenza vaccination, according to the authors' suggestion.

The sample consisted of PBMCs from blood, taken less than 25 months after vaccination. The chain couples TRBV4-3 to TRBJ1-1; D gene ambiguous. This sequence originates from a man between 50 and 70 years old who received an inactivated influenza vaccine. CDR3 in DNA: TGCGCCAGCAGCCAAGCTCCCTTTATGAACACTGAAGCTTTCTTT. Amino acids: CASSQAPFMNTEAFF.